This T cell receptor (beta chain) was identified in a study of blood T cell repertoires in COVID-19. CDR1 and CDR2 from the germline V gene are SGDLS and YYNGEE. With 0 bases removed from V and 6 bases from J, the gap between germline ends came to 8 bases. CDR3 size: 13 residues. Assay: immunoSEQ multiplex PCR; the TCRdb copy retains only in-frame clones and omits some. This repertoire shows about 190,000 clones, 75% to 90% found once; its top ten account for 5.5% to 7.5%. This clonotype originated in a man in his forties with acute or convalescent COVID-19. The chain employs TRBV9 and TRBJ2-3; tentatively, D is TRBD2 (5 bases). The sequencing input was peripheral blood. CDR3 DNA: TGTGCCAGCAGCGTAGATGGCGGGGATACGCAGTATTTT. This encodes CASSVDGGDTQYF.